This T cell receptor (beta chain) is drawn from a study of control samples from healthy donors and cancer patients. Here immunoSEQ multiplex PCR was the method, and the copy in TCRdb shows in-frame clones only, minus some. The repertoire holds about 120,000 clones, with about 88% as singletons. This clone has just a few counts. Germline-derived CDR1 and CDR2 are SGHDN and FVKESK. V lost 4 bases, J lost 0 bases, and 7 bases lay in between. This CDR3 contains 15 residues. The receptor comes from a woman in her seventies in good health. The chain links TRBV14 to TRBJ1-6; D gene unclear. Sequencing used blood. The CDR3 DNA sequence: TGTGCCAGCAGCCGGTCCTTCTCCTATAATTCACCCCTCCACTTT. It codes for CASSRSFSYNSPLHF.